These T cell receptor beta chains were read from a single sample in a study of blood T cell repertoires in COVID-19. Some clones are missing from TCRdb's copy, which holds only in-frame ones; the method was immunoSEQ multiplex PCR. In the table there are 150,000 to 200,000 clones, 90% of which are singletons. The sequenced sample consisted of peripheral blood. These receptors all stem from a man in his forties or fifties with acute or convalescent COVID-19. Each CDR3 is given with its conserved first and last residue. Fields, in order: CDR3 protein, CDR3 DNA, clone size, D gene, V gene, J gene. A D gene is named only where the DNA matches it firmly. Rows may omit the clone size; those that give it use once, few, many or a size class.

CASKGERGLNGYTF,TGCGCCAGCAAAGGAGAAAGGGGGCTTAATGGCTACACCTTC,few,TRBD1,TRBV10-2,TRBJ1-2
CASSPRQGVYGYTF,TGTGCCAGCTCACCTCGACAGGGTGTCTATGGCTACACCTTC,NA,TRBD1,TRBV18,TRBJ1-2
CASSFASGIASAELFF,TGTGCCAGCAGCTTCGCTAGCGGGATAGCGTCCGCGGAGCTGTTTTTT,NA,TRBD2,TRBV7-2,TRBJ2-2
CASSPPGGGVYEQYF,TGTGCCAGCAGTCCCCCCGGGGGAGGGGTATACGAGCAGTACTTC,NA,TRBD2,TRBV27,TRBJ2-7
CASSGGTGLVDEQFF,TGTGCCAGCAGCGGTGGGACAGGGCTGGTTGATGAGCAGTTCTTC,NA,TRBD1,TRBV5-6,TRBJ2-1
CASSAATGTGPGELFF,TGCGCCAGCAGCGCGGCGACAGGGACTGGTCCCGGGGAGCTGTTTTTT,NA,NA,TRBV5-1,TRBJ2-2
CASSQGRVGRDTGELFF,TGTGCCAGCAGCCAAGGTCGGGTCGGGAGGGACACCGGGGAGCTGTTTTTT,NA,TRBD2,TRBV3-1/TRBV3-2,TRBJ2-2
CASSLKTGGTGELFF,TGTGCCAGCAGCTTGAAGACAGGGGGCACCGGGGAGCTGTTTTTT,NA,TRBD1,TRBV7-2,TRBJ2-2
CASSLWLAGGLGGELFF,TGTGCCAGCAGCTTGTGGCTAGCGGGGGGTCTTGGCGGGGAGCTGTTTTTT,NA,TRBD2,TRBV5-5,TRBJ2-2
CASSQDRRGMNTEAFF,TGCGCCAGCAGCCAAGACCGACGGGGTATGAACACTGAAGCTTTCTTT,NA,NA,TRBV4-1,TRBJ1-1
CASSVFPRTGSLVNSNQPQHF,TGTGCCAGCAGCGTATTCCCCAGGACAGGAAGCTTGGTAAATAGCAATCAGCCCCAGCATTTT,NA,TRBD1,TRBV9,TRBJ1-5
CASSLARMDEQFF,TGTGCCAGCAGCTTAGCCAGGATGGATGAGCAGTTCTTC,NA,NA,TRBV7-2,TRBJ2-1
CASSFSWSPPDTQYF,TGTGCCAGCAGCTTTAGTTGGTCCCCGCCAGATACGCAGTATTTT,NA,NA,TRBV11-3,TRBJ2-3
CASSRHLTGELFF,TGTGCCAGCAGCCGCCACTTGACCGGGGAGCTGTTTTTT,NA,NA,TRBV7-6,TRBJ2-2
CASSHGTADNSPLHF,TGCGCCAGCAGCCATGGGACAGCAGATAATTCACCCCTCCACTTT,NA,TRBD1,TRBV4-3,TRBJ1-6
CASGPGGFYNSPLHF,TGTGCCAGCGGCCCAGGGGGATTCTATAATTCACCCCTCCACTTT,once,TRBD1,TRBV6-2/TRBV6-3,TRBJ1-6
CASSPRNPAGQETQYF,TGTGCCAGCAGCCCCCGAAATCCCGCGGGCCAAGAGACCCAGTACTTC,NA,NA,TRBV7-9,TRBJ2-5
CSVVGQPEKLFF,TGCAGCGTTGTGGGACAGCCCGAAAAACTGTTTTTT,NA,TRBD1,TRBV29-1,TRBJ1-4
CASSLASSQETQYF,TGCGCCAGCAGCTTGGCCTCTTCCCAAGAGACCCAGTACTTC,NA,NA,TRBV5-1,TRBJ2-5
CASSQGSLAVSQETQYF,TGTGCCAGCAGCCAAGGTTCTCTAGCGGTTTCCCAAGAGACCCAGTACTTC,NA,TRBD2,TRBV7-9,TRBJ2-5
CASSKTGTGLGETQYF,TGTGCCAGCAGCAAAACCGGGACAGGGTTGGGAGAGACCCAGTACTTC,NA,TRBD1,TRBV9,TRBJ2-5
CASSEGNTGELFF,TGTGCCAGTAGCGAGGGGAACACCGGGGAGCTGTTTTTT,NA,NA,TRBV19,TRBJ2-2
CASSKGGQPHETQYF,TGTGCCAGCAGCAAAGGAGGACAGCCCCACGAGACCCAGTACTTC,NA,NA,TRBV21-1,TRBJ2-5
CASSVGGTVAETQYF,TGTGCCAGCAGCGTAGGAGGGACTGTAGCGGAGACCCAGTACTTC,NA,NA,TRBV9,TRBJ2-5
CASSTSGAHLSGNTIYF,TGCGCCAGCAGCACCAGCGGGGCACACCTCTCTGGAAACACCATATATTTT,NA,NA,TRBV5-1,TRBJ1-3
CASSRGQGANSPLHF,TGCGCCAGCAGTCGAGGACAGGGGGCAAATTCACCCCTCCACTTT,NA,TRBD1,TRBV4-1,TRBJ1-6
CAWSGTGNQPQHF,TGTGCCTGGAGTGGGACAGGAAATCAGCCCCAGCATTTT,NA,TRBD1,TRBV30,TRBJ1-5
CASSEAPRGLDKNTEAFF,TGTGCCAGCAGTGAAGCCCCGCGGGGCCTTGACAAGAACACTGAAGCTTTCTTT,NA,NA,TRBV6-1,TRBJ1-1
CASSWEGGAWNEQFF,TGCGCCAGCAGCTGGGAGGGCGGGGCGTGGAATGAGCAGTTCTTC,NA,TRBD2,TRBV5-1,TRBJ2-1
CASSYVGLADTQYF,TGTGCCAGCAGTTACGTGGGACTAGCAGATACGCAGTATTTT,NA,TRBD2,TRBV6-2/TRBV6-3,TRBJ2-3
CASHRGGHQETQYF,TGTGCCAGCCACAGGGGGGGCCACCAAGAGACCCAGTACTTC,NA,NA,TRBV19,TRBJ2-5
CASSPRDRGFYNEQFF,TGCGCCAGCAGTCCCCGGGACAGGGGATTTTACAATGAGCAGTTCTTC,NA,TRBD1,TRBV23-1,TRBJ2-1
CASSLTGPNTGELFF,TGTGCCAGCAGCTTGACAGGGCCGAACACCGGGGAGCTGTTTTTT,NA,TRBD1,TRBV7-3,TRBJ2-2
CASSKTSQVGPQYF,TGTGCCAGCAGCAAAACTAGCCAGGTCGGGCCCCAGTACTTC,NA,NA,TRBV7-3,TRBJ2-5
CASSFRASGRASTGELFF,TGCGCCAGCAGCTTTAGGGCCAGCGGGAGGGCTAGCACCGGGGAGCTGTTTTTT,NA,TRBD2,TRBV5-1,TRBJ2-2
CASSTTGGVETQYF,TGTGCCAGCAGTACGACAGGGGGAGTGGAGACCCAGTACTTC,NA,TRBD1,TRBV28,TRBJ2-5
CASTPQTDSPLHF,TGTGCCAGCACCCCCCAGACAGATTCACCCCTCCACTTT,NA,NA,TRBV6-5,TRBJ1-6
CASSFRAGETQYF,TGTGCCAGCAGTTTCCGCGCGGGGGAGACCCAGTACTTC,NA,NA,TRBV27,TRBJ2-5
CASSPTRAAGANVLTF,TGTGCCAGCAGTCCGACCAGGGCGGCCGGGGCCAACGTCCTGACTTTC,once,NA,TRBV27,TRBJ2-6
CASSLSPSGRLNTEAFF,TGTGCCAGCTCACTGAGCCCCAGCGGGCGGCTGAACACTGAAGCTTTCTTT,NA,NA,TRBV18,TRBJ1-1
CSVDRTSFYNEQFF,TGCAGCGTTGACAGGACTAGCTTCTACAATGAGCAGTTCTTC,NA,TRBD2,TRBV29-1,TRBJ2-1
CASSKTGTHISGNTIYF,TGTGCCAGCAGCAAAACCGGGACACACATCTCTGGAAACACCATATATTTT,NA,NA,TRBV3-1/TRBV3-2,TRBJ1-3
CASSRDRGNYGYTF,TGTGCCAGCAGCCGGGACAGGGGGAACTATGGCTACACCTTC,NA,TRBD1,TRBV4-2,TRBJ1-2
CASGTTGVDGYTF,TGTGCCAGCGGGACCACAGGGGTAGATGGCTACACCTTC,NA,TRBD1,TRBV27,TRBJ1-2
CASSVALSSYNEQFF,TGTGCCAGCAGCGTAGCCCTAAGCTCCTACAATGAGCAGTTCTTC,NA,NA,TRBV9,TRBJ2-1
CSVEGRDRRANTGELFF,TGCAGCGTTGAAGGCAGGGATCGCAGGGCGAACACCGGGGAGCTGTTTTTT,NA,NA,TRBV29-1,TRBJ2-2
CASSLEITGGNIQYF,TGTGCCAGCAGCTTGGAGATAACAGGGGGCAACATTCAGTACTTC,NA,TRBD1,TRBV5-4,TRBJ2-4
CASSIPRSDGYTF,TGTGCCAGCAGCATACCTAGGTCTGATGGCTACACCTTC,NA,NA,TRBV7-9,TRBJ1-2
CASSLKPEGALHF,TGTGCCAGCAGTCTCAAACCCGAGGGGGCCCTCCACTTT,NA,NA,TRBV27,TRBJ1-6
CASSKQTVYTEAFF,TGTGCCAGCAGTAAACAGACAGTTTACACTGAAGCTTTCTTT,NA,NA,TRBV28,TRBJ1-1
CARGGYEQYF,TGTGCCAGGGGGGGCTACGAGCAGTACTTC,NA,NA,TRBV27,TRBJ2-7
CASSNSGTRYF,TGTGCCAGCAGCAACTCCGGGACAAGGTATTTT,NA,NA,TRBV28,TRBJ1-3